This T cell receptor beta chain came from a study of CD8 T cells in Susac syndrome. Overall study findings and caveats: CD4+ repertoires of Susac syndrome patients lacked detectable clonal expansion.

Points on this clonotype: Its antigen is unidentified.

Random hexamers were used to reverse transcribe the RNA input (roughly 0.5 to 1 ug). TCRdb re-derived calls from the immunoSEQ multiplex PCR reads in MiXCR, one entry per CDR3 protein. The sample holds roughly 160,000 distinct CDR3 sequences; 95% to 96% are singletons and the top ten take 0.095% to 0.15%. From germline, CDR1 is DFQATT and CDR2 SNEGSKA (reference sequence). Trimming removed 5 bases at V and 0 bases at J, with 12 bases between. CDR3 length: 14 residues. This sequence was found in a human donor with Susac syndrome. Sequenced sample: CD4+ T cells from PBMCs. The chain employs TRBV20-1 and TRBJ2-3; D gene unclear. The CDR3 DNA is TGCAGTGCTCCCGACACCGGTAGCACAGATACGCAGTATTTT. Protein: CSAPDTGSTDTQYF.